Presented here are 8 T cell receptor beta chains from one specimen sequenced in a study of blood T cell repertoires in COVID-19. Clones were read by immunoSEQ multiplex PCR, and TCRdb kept only the in-frame ones, dropping some. The sample has 430,000 or so clones; about 87% are singletons. Input material: peripheral blood. The origin of the receptors is a man aged 18-30 years with COVID-19, enrolled during active disease.

The chain couples TRBV7-2 to TRBJ2-3; 9 nucleotides match TRBD2. V dropped 5 bases and J dropped 4; count of bases not matched to a gene: 4. The germline V gene has CDR1 SGHTA and CDR2 FQGNSA. The CDR3 runs to 14 residues. DNA for the CDR3: TGTGCCAGCAGCATTAGCGGGAGTTCAGATACGCAGTATTTT. Encoded protein: CASSISGSSDTQYF. The whole variable domain, remainder taken from reference TRBV7-2 and TRBJ2-3, is GAGVSQSPSNKVTEKGKDVELRCDPISGHTALYWYRQSLGQGLEFLIYFQGNSAPDKSGLPSDRFSAERTGGSVSTLTIQRTQQEDSAVYLCASSISGSSDTQYFGPGTRLTVL.

In nucleotides, the CDR3 is TGCAGCGAGACCGGGACAGGTACCTACAATGAGCAGTTCTTC. It encodes CSETGTGTYNEQFF. The chain joins TRBV29-1 to TRBJ2-1; 8 nucleotides line up with TRBD1. Germline assignment: CDR1 SQVTM and CDR2 ANQGSEA. This CDR3 contains 14 residues. The ends lost 7 bases at V and 2 bases at J; junction bases unmatched: 7.

This clone came up a few times. The CDR3 loop is CASSKARWGGNQPQHF. The CDR3 DNA reads TGTGCCAGCAGCAAAGCGCGATGGGGCGGCAATCAGCCCCAGCATTTT. The chain joins TRBV21-1 to TRBJ1-5; TRBD1 is the table's D call and was not checked against the DNA. TRBV21-1 is deemed a pseudogene. The CDR3 is made up of 16 amino acids.

The rearrangement uses TRBV6-2 or TRBV6-3 and TRBJ1-2; the match to TRBD1 covers 7 bases. V was pared by 2 bases and J by 1 base, with 1 base of the junction left unmatched. Germline V lookup: CDR1 MNHEY, CDR2 SVGEGT. This CDR3 region has 14 residues. Written as DNA, the CDR3 is TGTGCCAGCAGTTACGGGACAGATAACTATGGCTACACCTTC. This encodes CASSYGTDNYGYTF.

This chain uses TRBV5-4 with TRBJ2-5; the D gene is possibly TRBD2 (6 bases). CDR1 is SGHNT, CDR2 YYREEE, per germline (reference sequence). The CDR3 has 17 residues. The V end was cut by 0 bases, the J end by 5 bases, with 20 bases between. The CDR3 DNA follows: TGTGCCAGCAGCTTGGCCGAGATCACAGCGGGCATGGAGACCCAGTACTTC. This translates into CASSLAEITAGMETQYF.

The chain has TRBV20-1 and TRBJ1-1; TRBD1 matches 7 bases. The germline V gene has CDR1 DFQATT and CDR2 SNEGSKA (reference sequence). V dropped 0 bases and J dropped 8; count of bases not matched to a gene: 0. The CDR3 consists of 11 residues. As DNA, the CDR3 is TGCAGTGCTAGAGAGGACAGGGAAGCTTTCTTT. Amino acids: CSAREDREAFF.

The rearrangement links TRBV11-2 to TRBJ2-7, with D hard to call. The CDR3 has 11 residues. V dropped 5 bases and J dropped 2 bases, with 4 bases sitting between them. Germline CDR1 reads SGHAT; CDR2 reads FQNNGV. The CDR3 DNA reads as TGTGCCAGCAGCCTAACCTACGAGCAGTACTTC. It yields the protein CASSLTYEQYF.

This CDR3 reads CASGGSSYEQYF. CDR3 DNA: TGTGCCAGCGGCGGGAGCTCCTACGAGCAGTACTTC. The J gene is TRBJ2-7, the V gene TRBV2; 7 nucleotides align to TRBD2. Unmatched junction bases numbered 1, after V lost 8 bases and J lost 0 bases. The CDR3 spans 12 residues. Germline CDR1 is SNHLY and CDR2 is FYNNEI.